Listed below are T cell receptor beta chains from one sample, sequenced in a study of cytomegalovirus exposure and HLA in healthy donors. The protocol was immunoSEQ multiplex PCR, while the TCRdb copy is restricted to in-frame clones and leaves out a portion. This sample carries about 200,000 clones, about 86% of them seen once, and the ten largest clones take around 0.31%. Material for sequencing was PBMCs. The receptors were gathered from a woman under 40 in good health and CMV-seronegative. Both conserved end residues are part of each CDR3. D genes are given only for firm matches. Clone size is not always given. Where it is, it says once, few, many or a class for expanded clones.

TRBV25-1	TRBD1	TRBJ2-5	-	TGTGCCAGCAGTGAATTCTCACGGACAGGGCAAGAGACCCAGTACTTC	CASSEFSRTGQETQYF
TRBV6-1	-	TRBJ1-5	-	TGTGCCAGCACAGTGAATAGCAATCAGCCCCAGCATTTT	CASTVNSNQPQHF
TRBV28	-	TRBJ1-2	once	TGTGCCAGCAGTCCACGGGGGGAGAGGGGTGGCTACACCTTC	CASSPRGERGGYTF
TRBV28	-	TRBJ2-5	-	TGTGCCAGCAGCCTTAAACAGGGACAAGAGACCCAGTACTTC	CASSLKQGQETQYF
TRBV5-1	-	TRBJ2-5	-	TGCGCCAGCAGCTTACCTGGGGGCCTGGAGACCCAGTACTTC	CASSLPGGLETQYF
TRBV5-1	-	TRBJ1-1	-	TGCGCCAGCAGCCCTGGGGGGAGGGGGAATGAAGCTTTCTTT	CASSPGGRGNEAFF
TRBV6-5	-	TRBJ1-1	-	TGTGCCAGCAGCGGGTGGTACACTGAAGCTTTCTTT	CASSGWYTEAFF
TRBV5-6	-	TRBJ1-1	once	TGTGCCAGCAGCCTACAGGGAGGGAGCGACACTGAAGCTTTCTTT	CASSLQGGSDTEAFF
TRBV7-2	-	TRBJ1-2	-	TGTGCCAGCAGCTTAGTTACGGAGTCTTCCTACACCTTC	CASSLVTESSYTF
TRBV11-2	TRBD1	TRBJ2-7	-	TGTGTCAGCAGCTTAGTTTCGGACAGGGCCTACGAGCAGTACTTC	CVSSLVSDRAYEQYF
TRBV28	-	TRBJ2-7	once	TGTGCCAGCAGTTTCGGGAGACCTACCTACGAGCAGTACTTC	CASSFGRPTYEQYF
TRBV9	-	TRBJ1-2	-	TGTGCCAGCAGCGTAAGCGGAACTAACTATGGCTACACCTTC	CASSVSGTNYGYTF
TRBV10-3	TRBD2	TRBJ2-7	-	TGTGCCATCAGTGACCTACTAGCGGGGGGGGACGAGCAGTACTTC	CAISDLLAGGDEQYF
TRBV4-1	TRBD1	TRBJ2-5	-	TGCGCCAGCAGCCAAGGGGCAGGGGGCCCCTTCCAAGAGACCCAGTACTTC	CASSQGAGGPFQETQYF
TRBV28	-	TRBJ1-2	-	TGTGCCAGCAGTTCCCTCGAGTCCGGCTACACCTTC	CASSSLESGYTF
TRBV6-1	TRBD1	TRBJ1-1	-	TGTGCCAGCAGTGATGCCGGGACAGTGAACACTGAAGCTTTCTTT	CASSDAGTVNTEAFF
TRBV6-1	TRBD2	TRBJ2-1	-	TGTGCCAGCAGTGAATGGTATAGCGGGGTAGGCAATGAGCAGTTCTTC	CASSEWYSGVGNEQFF
TRBV19	TRBD1	TRBJ1-2	-	TGTGCCAGTAGTGGGTCGAGGGACAGCGGCTATGGCTACACCTTC	CASSGSRDSGYGYTF
TRBV10-3	-	TRBJ2-7	-	TGTGCCATCAGTGGGTTGGCAGGGGAAAGTAACGAGCAGTACTTC	CAISGLAGESNEQYF
TRBV19	-	TRBJ1-1	-	TGTGCCAGTAGTATAGCCCTCCTCGGGACTGAAGCTTTCTTT	CASSIALLGTEAFF
TRBV5-6	TRBD2	TRBJ2-3	-	TGTGCCAGCAGCTTAAAGACTAGCGGAAGCACAGATACGCAGTATTTT	CASSLKTSGSTDTQYF
TRBV21-1	-	TRBJ2-3	-	TGTGCCAGCAGCAAAGTCGGTAGGGCTAGCGGAGAGACAGATACGCAGTATTTT	CASSKVGRASGETDTQYF
TRBV28	TRBD1	TRBJ2-7	-	TGTGCCAGCATCAGGACAGGGTTCTACGAGCAGTACTTC	CASIRTGFYEQYF
TRBV4-1	TRBD2	TRBJ2-2	-	TGCGCCAGCAGCCAAGATGGAGGCTCCCATTGGGGGGGGACCGGGGAGCTGTTTTTT	CASSQDGGSHWGGTGELFF
TRBV15	TRBD1	TRBJ1-5	-	TGTGCCACCAGCAATGGACAGGGTAGCAATCAGCCCCAGCATTTT	CATSNGQGSNQPQHF
TRBV7-2	TRBD1	TRBJ2-1	-	TGTGCCAGCACCCTAGGGACAGGCGGTTGGAGGGAGCAGTTCTTC	CASTLGTGGWREQFF
TRBV4-1	-	TRBJ2-7	-	TGCGCCAGCAGCCAAGAGGGTCCGGGCTCCTACGAGCAGTACTTC	CASSQEGPGSYEQYF
TRBV5-4	-	TRBJ1-1	-	TGTGCCAGCAGCCAGGGCCCCGTGGTCACTGAAGCTTTCTTT	CASSQGPVVTEAFF
TRBV7-6	TRBD2	TRBJ2-1	few	TGTGCCAGCAGCTCCACTATCCCCCGGGAGGGCCGAGATGAGCAGTTCTTC	CASSSTIPREGRDEQFF
TRBV5-1	TRBD1	TRBJ1-2	-	TGCGCCAGCAGCCATACGACAGGGAACTATGGCTACACCTTC	CASSHTTGNYGYTF
TRBV7-7	-	TRBJ1-5	-	TGTGCTAGCAGCTCCCCGGGACATCAAAGGTCTAGCAATCAGCCCCAGCATTTT	CASSSPGHQRSSNQPQHF
TRBV19	-	TRBJ2-7	-	TGTGCCAGTAGTATAGCGGGCAGGGACTCCTACGAGCAGTACTTC	CASSIAGRDSYEQYF
TRBV5-1	TRBD1	TRBJ1-1	once	TGCGCCAGCAGCTTGACCGGACAGGGAGGCACTGAAGCTTTCTTT	CASSLTGQGGTEAFF
TRBV29-1	-	TRBJ2-3	-	TGCAGCGTTGTCCGAGCGAGGGCTAGCACAGATACGCAGTATTTT	CSVVRARASTDTQYF
TRBV7-9	TRBD2	TRBJ2-7	-	TGTGCCAGCAGCTCTAACAGAGGGGAGGGCTACGAGCAGTACTTC	CASSSNRGEGYEQYF
TRBV4-1	TRBD1	TRBJ2-3	-	TGCGCCAGCAGCCAAACCGGGACAGGGAGGACAGATACGCAGTATTTT	CASSQTGTGRTDTQYF
TRBV5-1	TRBD1	TRBJ2-7	-	TGCGCCAGCAGTTTTACCCCGGGACAGGGAGCCTACGAGCAGTACTTC	CASSFTPGQGAYEQYF
TRBV6-1	TRBD2	TRBJ2-7	few	TGTGCCAGCAGTCCGGGGGGGCCCTACGAGCAGTACTTC	CASSPGGPYEQYF
TRBV13	-	TRBJ1-3	-	TGTGCCAGCAGCTTAGGGGGGCCCCACTCTGGAAACACCATATATTTT	CASSLGGPHSGNTIYF
TRBV28	-	TRBJ1-2	-	TGTGCCAGCAGCTCCGCCACAGTCCTCTATGGCTACACCTTC	CASSSATVLYGYTF
TRBV5-1	TRBD1	TRBJ1-2	-	TGCGCCAACAGCGCCGGGACAGGCCTCTATGGCTACACCTTC	CANSAGTGLYGYTF
TRBV7-2	TRBD1	TRBJ2-7	-	TGTGCCAGCAGCCCTAGGGGGCGTTACGAGCAGTACTTC	CASSPRGRYEQYF
TRBV6-6	-	TRBJ1-4	-	TGTGCCAGCAGTTACTCACTGGAAAAACTGTTTTTT	CASSYSLEKLFF
TRBV7-9	-	TRBJ2-2	-	TGTGCCAGCAGCCCCGACCCGGGGTTGGTTACCGGGGAGCTGTTTTTT	CASSPDPGLVTGELFF
TRBV6-5	-	TRBJ1-3	-	TGTGCCAGCAAAGCGGGGTTGAAAGGAAACACCATATATTTT	CASKAGLKGNTIYF